These T cell receptor beta chains were read from a single sample in a study of T cells after posttransplantation cyclophosphamide. Profiling relied on immunoSEQ multiplex PCR, and the TCRdb table lists in-frame clones only, not all of them. The table shows about 43,000 clones, with about 90% occurring only once. The material sequenced was PBMCs, taken just over 60 days after allogeneic stem cell transplant with posttransplant cyclophosphamide. Receptors originate from a male patient aged 60 to 75 who received an allogeneic stem cell transplant from a related donor and was CMV-positive. The T cells may come from the graft donor. The CDR3 runs from the conserved cysteine through the conserved F or W. The order of the fields is J gene, clone size, D gene, V gene, CDR3 DNA, CDR3 protein. D genes are given only for firm matches. Clone size, where shown, is once, few, many, or a class for clones that have expanded.

TRBJ1-1 | . | . | TRBV5-8 | TGTGCCAGCAGCCTAGCATACTCTGAAGCTTTCTTT | CASSLAYSEAFF
TRBJ1-5 | . | . | TRBV27 | TGTGCCAGCAGTCGCGGGGCAGGAGATCAGCCCCAGCATTTT | CASSRGAGDQPQHF
TRBJ1-2 | . | TRBD1 | TRBV14 | TGTGCCAGCAGCCCGGACAGGGCAACCCATTATAACTATGGCTACACCTTC | CASSPDRATHYNYGYTF
TRBJ1-1 | . | . | TRBV14 | TGTGCCAGCAGCCAACAGGGGAACACTGAAGCTTTCTTT | CASSQQGNTEAFF
TRBJ1-2 | . | TRBD1 | TRBV11-2 | TGTGCCAGCAGCGCGCAGGGGGCAGTCTATGGCTACACCTTC | CASSAQGAVYGYTF
TRBJ1-1 | . | . | TRBV7-2 | TGTGCCAGCAGCTTAACAGGGAGATTGAACACTGAAGCTTTCTTT | CASSLTGRLNTEAFF
TRBJ1-2 | . | TRBD1 | TRBV5-1 | TGCGCCAGCAGCCCAACAGGGGGCGCACCTGGCTACACCTTC | CASSPTGGAPGYTF
TRBJ1-1 | . | . | TRBV11-2 | TGTGCCAGCAGCTTAGGCTCCGGGGTGGAAGCTTTCTTT | CASSLGSGVEAFF
TRBJ1-2 | . | . | TRBV4-2 | TGTGCCAGCAGCCAAGATCCAGACTCGAACTATGGCTACACCTTC | CASSQDPDSNYGYTF
TRBJ2-2 | once | TRBD2 | TRBV5-4 | TGTGCCAGCAGTCTCGGACTAGCGGGGGTTACCGGGGAGCCGTTTTTT | CASSLGLAGVTGEPFF
TRBJ1-1 | . | . | TRBV19 | TGTGCCAGTAGTCCGAAGCCTTATTTGAACACTGAAGCTTTCTTT | CASSPKPYLNTEAFF
TRBJ1-2 | . | TRBD1 | TRBV6-5 | TGTGCCAGCAGTTCCCATTGGACAGGGGTTGGCTACACCTTC | CASSSHWTGVGYTF
TRBJ2-7 | . | . | TRBV5-4 | TGTGCCAGCAGCCCAAAGGACATCAGCGAGCAGTACTTC | CASSPKDISEQYF
TRBJ2-3 | . | . | TRBV9 | TGTGCCAGCAGCGTAGGGGACTCCCCAACCACAGATACGCAGTATTTT | CASSVGDSPTTDTQYF
TRBJ2-7 | few | . | TRBV19 | TGTGCCAGTAGACAACCCGGGGGTTACGAGCAGTACTTC | CASRQPGGYEQYF
TRBJ1-3 | . | . | TRBV5-1 | TGCGCCAGCAGCTTGTTAGGCCGGGAAAGTGGAAACACCATATATTTT | CASSLLGRESGNTIYF
TRBJ2-5 | . | . | TRBV25-1 | TGTGCCAGCAGTGACGTCTATGGCCAAGAGACCCAGTACTTC | CASSDVYGQETQYF
TRBJ2-3 | . | TRBD2 | TRBV27 | TGTGCCAGCAGTCCCAAAGCGGGGGGGCCGATGGCGAACACAGATACGCAGTATTTT | CASSPKAGGPMANTDTQYF
TRBJ1-1 | . | TRBD1 | TRBV27 | TGTGCCAGCAGTTTATCTGGGACAGGGAGGGTTTCTACTGAAGCTTTCTTT | CASSLSGTGRVSTEAFF
TRBJ2-5 | . | . | TRBV18 | TGTGCCAGCTCACCACCGCGGGGCAGGATAGTTGAGACCCAGTACTTC | CASSPPRGRIVETQYF
TRBJ1-1 | . | . | TRBV5-4 | TGTGCCAGCAGCTTGGCCGGGGGGGCCCCGAGGACTGAAGCTTTCTTT | CASSLAGGAPRTEAFF
TRBJ2-1 | . | . | TRBV7-9 | TGTGCCAGCAGCCGCGATAACAATGAGCAGTTCTTC | CASSRDNNEQFF
TRBJ1-6 | . | TRBD1 | TRBV30 | TGTGCCTGGAAGATTAGGGACAGAGATAATTCACCCCTCCACTTT | CAWKIRDRDNSPLHF
TRBJ2-1 | . | . | TRBV6-4 | TGTGCCAGCAGTGTAGAGTTCCGCTCAAATGAGCAGTTCTTC | CASSVEFRSNEQFF
TRBJ1-1 | . | . | TRBV7-9 | TGTGCCAGCAGCACAACAGGACGCACTGAAGCTTTCTTT | CASSTTGRTEAFF
TRBJ1-1 | . | . | TRBV10-2 | TGCGCCAGCAGTGACCTACTAGGGAACACTGAAGCTTTCTTT | CASSDLLGNTEAFF
TRBJ1-2 | . | TRBD1 | TRBV18 | TGTGCCAGTGTTCCCTTTGGGGGACAGGGGGCGACATCTGCCTATGGCTACACCTTC | CASVPFGGQGATSAYGYTF
TRBJ2-6 | . | . | TRBV30 | TGTGCCTGGGAAGCTGTCTCTGGGGCCAACGTCCTGACTTTC | CAWEAVSGANVLTF
TRBJ2-6 | few | TRBD1 | TRBV11-2 | TGTGCCAGCGGCAAGGACAGGAGCGCCTCTGGGGCCAACGTCCTGACTTTC | CASGKDRSASGANVLTF
TRBJ1-1 | . | TRBD1 | TRBV6-5 | TGTGCCAGCAGTGTACAGGGGGACCCTGAAGCTTTCTTT | CASSVQGDPEAFF
TRBJ2-1 | . | . | TRBV6-1 | TGTGCCAGCAGTGAACGATCTGAGGTCAATGAGCAGTTCTTC | CASSERSEVNEQFF
TRBJ2-5 | . | . | TRBV30 | TGTGCCTGGAGTGGGTCGGGGGTTACGGGGCTGGAGACCCAGTACTTC | CAWSGSGVTGLETQYF
TRBJ1-2 | . | . | TRBV7-9 | TGTGCCAGCAGCTTCAACGGGGGTATAGATGGCTACACCTTC | CASSFNGGIDGYTF
TRBJ2-7 | . | TRBD2 | TRBV29-1 | TGCAGCGTAGCCGGGACTAGCGGGGGAACCTACGAGCAGTACTTC | CSVAGTSGGTYEQYF
TRBJ2-5 | once | . | TRBV4-1 | TGCGCCAGCAGCCCCTATGGTCGGGAGACCCAGTACTTC | CASSPYGRETQYF
TRBJ2-1 | . | TRBD1 | TRBV10-1 | TGCGCCAGCAGCCCCGGACAGGGGTCCTACAATGAGCAGTTCTTC | CASSPGQGSYNEQFF
TRBJ2-1 | . | . | TRBV6-6 | TGTGCCAGCAGTTCAACAGGGAAGAATGAGCAGTTCTTC | CASSSTGKNEQFF
TRBJ2-1 | . | . | TRBV4-1 | TGCGCCAGCAGCCAATTCCGGTATCTCCGTAACAATGAGCAGTTCTTC | CASSQFRYLRNNEQFF
TRBJ2-3 | . | . | TRBV7-9 | TGTGCCAGCAGCCCCCGGGGGGCGGGGGCCCTCACAGATACGCAGTATTTT | CASSPRGAGALTDTQYF
TRBJ2-1 | . | . | TRBV5-4 | TGTGCCAGCAGCCCCCGAGGAGGAAATGAGCAGTTCTTC | CASSPRGGNEQFF
TRBJ1-1 | . | TRBD1 | TRBV11-3 | TGTGCCAGCAGCCGCGGACAGGGCACTGAAGCTTTCTTT | CASSRGQGTEAFF
TRBJ2-2 | . | . | TRBV5-1 | TGCGCCAGCAGCCCACTTGGAGCACCGAACACCGGGGAGCTGTTTTTT | CASSPLGAPNTGELFF
TRBJ1-5 | once | . | TRBV19 | TGTGCCAGTAGTGGCCACAGGGTCGGGAGCAATCAGCCCCAGCATTTT | CASSGHRVGSNQPQHF
TRBJ2-7 | . | TRBD2 | TRBV2 | TGTGCCAGCAGCGCCCTTCGGGGGGAGGTCGAGCAGTACTTC | CASSALRGEVEQYF
TRBJ2-3 | . | TRBD1 | TRBV4-1 | TGCGCCAGCAGTCCCCCGGGACAGGGGGCGTATTTT | CASSPPGQGAYF
TRBJ1-1 | . | . | TRBV19 | TGTGCCAGTAGGCTCCTGGACAGTCAATATTACCCAGCTTTCTTT | CASRLLDSQYYPAFF